This is a list of T cell receptor beta chains from one sample in a study of blood T cells in healthy people across ages. TCRdb re-called the 5' RACE reads through MiXCR, storing one row per CDR3 protein. The table has roughly 900,000 distinct CDR3 sequences, 29% seen once. Sequenced input: blood. The receptors shown here come from a woman of 80 years or more in good health. Each CDR3 is given with its conserved first and last residue. Fields, in order: J gene, D gene, V gene, clone size, CDR3 DNA, CDR3 protein. The D gene is left open where the match is weak. Size is stated for part of the rows, as once, few or many counts, or as a class when the clone is expanded.

j_gene: TRBJ2-5; d_gene: TRBD2; v_gene: TRBV11-2; abundance: -; CDR3nt: TGTGCCAGCAGCTTAGCATTAGCGGGGGGCCAAGAGACCCAGTGCTTC; CDR3aa: CASSLALAGGQETQCF
j_gene: TRBJ1-4; d_gene: -; v_gene: TRBV7-8; abundance: once; CDR3nt: TGTGCCAGCAGCCCCAGGTCAGGAGGACTTGCTGCAACTAATGAAAAACTGTTTTTT; CDR3aa: CASSPRSGGLAATNEKLFF
j_gene: TRBJ2-3; d_gene: -; v_gene: TRBV24-1; abundance: -; CDR3nt: TGTGCCACCGGACGGGACAGCACAGATACGCAGTATTTT; CDR3aa: CATGRDSTDTQYF
j_gene: TRBJ1-6; d_gene: -; v_gene: TRBV28; abundance: few; CDR3nt: TGTGCCAGCAGTTTAAATACCCCCTCACCCCTCCACTTT; CDR3aa: CASSLNTPSPLHF
j_gene: TRBJ2-1; d_gene: TRBD1; v_gene: TRBV30; abundance: -; CDR3nt: TGTGCCTGGAGTCGAACCGGGACAGGGGTCTACAATGAGCAGTTCTTC; CDR3aa: CAWSRTGTGVYNEQFF
j_gene: TRBJ2-1; d_gene: -; v_gene: TRBV5-1; abundance: many; CDR3nt: TGCGCCAGCAGGTTGGAAGACAGCTACAATGAGCAGTTCTTC; CDR3aa: CASRLEDSYNEQFF
j_gene: TRBJ2-2; d_gene: TRBD1; v_gene: TRBV6-5; abundance: many; CDR3nt: TGTGCCAGCAGTTACACGCGGACAGGGGGTGGCACCGGGGAGCTGTTTTTT; CDR3aa: CASSYTRTGGGTGELFF
j_gene: TRBJ2-5; d_gene: -; v_gene: TRBV3-1; abundance: -; CDR3nt: TGTGCCAGCAGCAATCACGGGGGCGGCCAGAAAGAGACCCAGTACTTC; CDR3aa: CASSNHGGGQKETQYF
j_gene: TRBJ2-3; d_gene: -; v_gene: TRBV12-3/TRBV12-4; abundance: once; CDR3nt: TGTGCCAGCAGGAGCCCGGGAGTTTACACAGATATGCAGTATTTT; CDR3aa: CASRSPGVYTDMQYF
j_gene: TRBJ2-3; d_gene: TRBD2; v_gene: TRBV7-6; abundance: -; CDR3nt: TGTGCCAGCAGCCCCTTAGCGGGGGCTAGCACAGATACGCAGTATTTT; CDR3aa: CASSPLAGASTDTQYF
j_gene: TRBJ2-6; d_gene: TRBD1; v_gene: TRBV7-2; abundance: many; CDR3nt: TGTGCCAGCAGCCCCCGGACAGGGGCTGGGGCCAACGTCCTGACTTTC; CDR3aa: CASSPRTGAGANVLTF
j_gene: TRBJ2-2; d_gene: TRBD1; v_gene: TRBV5-1; abundance: -; CDR3nt: TGCGCCAGCAACTCCGGGACAGGGAACACCGGGGAGCTGTTTTTT; CDR3aa: CASNSGTGNTGELFF
j_gene: TRBJ1-5; d_gene: -; v_gene: TRBV7-8; abundance: few; CDR3nt: TGTGCCAGCAGCTTAATTGTAAATAGCAATCAGCCCCAGCATTTT; CDR3aa: CASSLIVNSNQPQHF
j_gene: TRBJ1-6; d_gene: TRBD1; v_gene: TRBV4-1; abundance: -; CDR3nt: TGCGCCAGCAGCCCCGGACAGGGTCCAAGATCACCCCTCCACTTT; CDR3aa: CASSPGQGPRSPLHF
j_gene: TRBJ2-4; d_gene: TRBD2; v_gene: TRBV5-1; abundance: -; CDR3nt: TGCGCCAGCAGCCCTCGGACTAGCGGGAGGATCCTAGCCAAAAACATTCAGTACTTC; CDR3aa: CASSPRTSGRILAKNIQYF
j_gene: TRBJ2-3; d_gene: -; v_gene: TRBV20-1; abundance: many; CDR3nt: TGCAGTGCTAGAGCAGCGAGCACAGATACGCAGTATTTT; CDR3aa: CSARAASTDTQYF
j_gene: TRBJ2-7; d_gene: TRBD2; v_gene: TRBV2; abundance: -; CDR3nt: TGTGCCAGCAGACTAGCGTTATCCTACGAGCAGTACTTC; CDR3aa: CASRLALSYEQYF
j_gene: TRBJ2-5; d_gene: -; v_gene: TRBV28; abundance: -; CDR3nt: TGTGCCAGCAGTTTGTTAAAGGGGTCGGAGACCCAGTACTTC; CDR3aa: CASSLLKGSETQYF
j_gene: TRBJ1-2; d_gene: -; v_gene: TRBV27; abundance: -; CDR3nt: TGTGCCAGCAGTTCTACAACCCGGGGAGGCTACACCTTC; CDR3aa: CASSSTTRGGYTF
j_gene: TRBJ1-4; d_gene: -; v_gene: TRBV7-2; abundance: -; CDR3nt: TGTGCCAGCAGCTTGAGTACTAATGAAAAACTGTTTTTT; CDR3aa: CASSLSTNEKLFF
j_gene: TRBJ1-2; d_gene: TRBD1; v_gene: TRBV5-4; abundance: -; CDR3nt: TGTGCCAGCAGCCCTATAACAGGGGGCTATGGCTACACCTTC; CDR3aa: CASSPITGGYGYTF
j_gene: TRBJ1-2; d_gene: TRBD1; v_gene: TRBV29-1; abundance: many; CDR3nt: TGCAGCGTCCTCGGCGGAGGGGACAGGAGTCTCTATGGCTACACCTTC; CDR3aa: CSVLGGGDRSLYGYTF
j_gene: TRBJ2-2; d_gene: -; v_gene: TRBV2; abundance: once; CDR3nt: TGTGCCAGCAGGGAGACAGCGACGAACACCCGGGAGCTGTTTTTT; CDR3aa: CASRETATNTRELFF
j_gene: TRBJ2-5; d_gene: TRBD2; v_gene: TRBV7-3; abundance: -; CDR3nt: TGTGCCAGCAGCTTAACTAGCGGGAGGGCCGGTGAGACCCAGTACTTC; CDR3aa: CASSLTSGRAGETQYF
j_gene: TRBJ1-5; d_gene: -; v_gene: TRBV5-1; abundance: many; CDR3nt: TGCGCCAGCAGCTTGAAGGGAGACAGCAATCAGCCCCAGCATTTT; CDR3aa: CASSLKGDSNQPQHF
j_gene: TRBJ1-6; d_gene: -; v_gene: TRBV28; abundance: -; CDR3nt: TGTGCCAGCAGCCCGGTGGCCTCCTATAATTCACCCCCCCACTTT; CDR3aa: CASSPVASYNSPPHF
j_gene: TRBJ2-1; d_gene: TRBD1; v_gene: TRBV7-2; abundance: few; CDR3nt: TGTGCCAGCAGCGCGGGACAGGGGGGGTACAATGAGCAGTTCTTC; CDR3aa: CASSAGQGGYNEQFF
j_gene: TRBJ2-7; d_gene: TRBD1; v_gene: TRBV28; abundance: few; CDR3nt: TGTGCCAGCAGTTCTACTGGGACAGGGGGTTCTCACGAGCAGTACTTC; CDR3aa: CASSSTGTGGSHEQYF
j_gene: TRBJ2-5; d_gene: -; v_gene: TRBV7-2; abundance: many; CDR3nt: TGTGCCAGCAGCTTAGATCTCCAACGCAAAGGGGGGTGGAAAGAGACCCAGTACTTC; CDR3aa: CASSLDLQRKGGWKETQYF
j_gene: TRBJ1-2; d_gene: TRBD1; v_gene: TRBV12-3/TRBV12-4; abundance: -; CDR3nt: TGTGCCAGCACCCCAGGACAGGGCGGCGAAGGCTACACCTTC; CDR3aa: CASTPGQGGEGYTF
j_gene: TRBJ2-7; d_gene: -; v_gene: TRBV5-1; abundance: many; CDR3nt: TGCGCCAGCAGCTACGACCGGGGCGAGCAGTACTTC; CDR3aa: CASSYDRGEQYF
j_gene: TRBJ2-1; d_gene: TRBD2; v_gene: TRBV7-2; abundance: -; CDR3nt: TGTGCCAGCAGCATATTAGCGGGAGGGAACTACAATGAGCAGTTCTTC; CDR3aa: CASSILAGGNYNEQFF
j_gene: TRBJ1-4; d_gene: TRBD1; v_gene: TRBV20-1; abundance: -; CDR3nt: TGCAGTGCTAGAGAAACAGGGGACCATGAAAAACTGTTTTTT; CDR3aa: CSARETGDHEKLFF
j_gene: TRBJ2-1; d_gene: TRBD1; v_gene: TRBV11-2; abundance: many; CDR3nt: TGTGCCAGCAGCTTCGCTTTCAGGGGGTTAATGAATGAGCAGTTCTTC; CDR3aa: CASSFAFRGLMNEQFF
j_gene: TRBJ2-1; d_gene: TRBD1; v_gene: TRBV27; abundance: few; CDR3nt: TGTGCCAGCATCAAAGGGGGCTCAGATGAGCAGTTCTTC; CDR3aa: CASIKGGSDEQFF
j_gene: TRBJ2-3; d_gene: -; v_gene: TRBV12-3/TRBV12-4; abundance: -; CDR3nt: TGTGCCAGCAGTTCAGTGCGCGCAGATACGGAGTATTTT; CDR3aa: CASSSVRADTEYF
j_gene: TRBJ2-5; d_gene: -; v_gene: TRBV3-1; abundance: -; CDR3nt: TGTGCCAGCAGCCAAGTACGGGTCTGGGCAGCCTACGGGCAGTACTTC; CDR3aa: CASSQVRVWAAYGQYF
j_gene: TRBJ2-1; d_gene: -; v_gene: TRBV12-3/TRBV12-4; abundance: many; CDR3nt: TGTGCCAGCAGTTTACGGCGGCCAGGGGTGCGGAATGAGCAGTTCTTC; CDR3aa: CASSLRRPGVRNEQFF
j_gene: TRBJ2-7; d_gene: -; v_gene: TRBV6-2/TRBV6-3; abundance: -; CDR3nt: TGTGCCGGCTCTACAGGGCAGTGGCACAATGAGCAGTACTTC; CDR3aa: CAGSTGQWHNEQYF
j_gene: TRBJ1-5; d_gene: -; v_gene: TRBV6-2/TRBV6-3; abundance: few; CDR3nt: TGTGCCAGCAGTTCCCTAGGGACATCCCTCCTTTCGAGCAATCAGCCCCAGCATTTT; CDR3aa: CASSSLGTSLLSSNQPQHF
j_gene: TRBJ1-5; d_gene: -; v_gene: TRBV27; abundance: -; CDR3nt: TGTGCCAGCAAACTGAACGGAAATAGCAATCAGCCCCAGCATTTT; CDR3aa: CASKLNGNSNQPQHF
j_gene: TRBJ2-1; d_gene: -; v_gene: TRBV6-6; abundance: once; CDR3nt: TGTGCCAGCAGTTTGATCGGGGGCACGTACAATGAGCAGTTCTTC; CDR3aa: CASSLIGGTYNEQFF
j_gene: TRBJ1-2; d_gene: TRBD1; v_gene: TRBV10-3; abundance: -; CDR3nt: TGTGCCATCAGGGGAGGGGGCTCGGCGGGCTACACCTTC; CDR3aa: CAIRGGGSAGYTF
j_gene: TRBJ2-2; d_gene: -; v_gene: TRBV5-1; abundance: few; CDR3nt: TGCGCCAGCAGTCCTCCTCTCACCGGGGAGCTGTTTTTT; CDR3aa: CASSPPLTGELFF
j_gene: TRBJ1-6; d_gene: TRBD1; v_gene: TRBV19; abundance: few; CDR3nt: TGTGCCAGTAGTATACTGGACAGGTATTCACCCCTCCACTTT; CDR3aa: CASSILDRYSPLHF
j_gene: TRBJ2-1; d_gene: -; v_gene: TRBV4-3; abundance: many; CDR3nt: TGCGCCAGCAGCCAAGATCTTGCTAATGAGCAGTTCTTC; CDR3aa: CASSQDLANEQFF
j_gene: TRBJ1-5; d_gene: -; v_gene: TRBV4-3; abundance: many; CDR3nt: TGCGCCAGCAGCCAAGGCCCGCGGGATCAGCCCCAGCATTTT; CDR3aa: CASSQGPRDQPQHF
j_gene: TRBJ1-6; d_gene: -; v_gene: TRBV6-6; abundance: few; CDR3nt: TGTGCCAGCAGTTACTCACGGGGATGGTCACCCCCCCACTTT; CDR3aa: CASSYSRGWSPPHF
j_gene: TRBJ1-5; d_gene: -; v_gene: TRBV6-6; abundance: many; CDR3nt: TGTGCCTCGGCAAACAATCAGCCCCAGCATTTT; CDR3aa: CASANNQPQHF
j_gene: TRBJ2-1; d_gene: TRBD2; v_gene: TRBV10-3; abundance: many; CDR3nt: TGTGCCATCAGTGAGCAACCACCCGGGACTACCGATGAGCAGTTCTTC; CDR3aa: CAISEQPPGTTDEQFF
j_gene: TRBJ1-5; d_gene: -; v_gene: TRBV12-3/TRBV12-4; abundance: -; CDR3nt: TGTGCCAGCAGTCCGAAGGGGCTCAATCAGCCCCAGCATTTT; CDR3aa: CASSPKGLNQPQHF